This TCR beta chain comes out of a study of T cells after yellow fever vaccination. This clonotype was observed a few times. V lost 3 bases and J lost 0, with 7 bases in between. Germline V gives CDR1 LGHNA, CDR2 YSLEER. The CDR3 is made up of 14 amino acids. TCRdb analysed the 5' RACE reads with MiXCR anew, one entry per CDR3 protein. The data contain 300,000 or so distinct CDR3 sequences, 7.5% to 9.5% of them singletons. Sample: CD4+ T cells sorted from PBMCs, taken 5 days after the yellow fever booster vaccination. This sequence originates from a man in his late teens or twenties who received the YFV17D yellow fever vaccine. The J gene is TRBJ2-3, the V gene TRBV4-3; no clear D. The CDR3 DNA sequence: TGCGCCAGCAGCCAGGATCATAGCACAGATACGCAGTATTTT. Protein product: CASSQDHSTDTQYF.